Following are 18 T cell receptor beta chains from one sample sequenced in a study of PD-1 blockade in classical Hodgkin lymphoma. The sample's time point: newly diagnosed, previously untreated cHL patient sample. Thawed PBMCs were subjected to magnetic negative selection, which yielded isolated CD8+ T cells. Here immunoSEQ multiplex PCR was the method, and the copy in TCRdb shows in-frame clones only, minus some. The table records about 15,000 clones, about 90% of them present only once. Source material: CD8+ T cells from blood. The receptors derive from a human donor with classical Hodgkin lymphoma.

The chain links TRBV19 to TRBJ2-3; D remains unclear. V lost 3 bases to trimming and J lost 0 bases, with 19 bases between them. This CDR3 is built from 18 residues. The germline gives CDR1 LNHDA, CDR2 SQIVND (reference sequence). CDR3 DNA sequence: TGTGCCAGTAGTATGACCCACCTAGGCGCTACTAGCACAGATACGCAGTATTTT. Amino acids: CASSMTHLGATSTDTQYF.

CDR3 sequence reads: CASSLPYAWQYF. The CDR3 coding sequence is TGCGCCAGCAGCCTACCCTATGCATGGCAGTACTTC. The chain joins TRBV23-1 to TRBJ2-7; D gene ambiguous. Being an ORF, TRBV23-1 has a function that is uncertain. This CDR3 is built from 12 residues. Deletions cut 6 bases from V and 9 bases from J, with 15 bases between.

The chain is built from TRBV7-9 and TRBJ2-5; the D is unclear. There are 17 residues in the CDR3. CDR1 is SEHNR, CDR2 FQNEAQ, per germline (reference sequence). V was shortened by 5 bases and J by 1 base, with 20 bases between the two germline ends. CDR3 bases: TGTGCCAGCAGCCAGAACCTGGGCGAGGAACTCCAAGAGACCCAGTACTTC. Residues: CASSQNLGEELQETQYF. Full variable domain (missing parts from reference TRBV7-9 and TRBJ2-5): DTGVSQNPRHKITKRGQNVTFRCDPISEHNRLYWYRQTLGQGPEFLTYFQNEAQLEKSRLLSDRFSAERPKGSFSTLEIQRTEQGDSAMYLCASSQNLGEELQETQYFGPGTRLLVL.

The CDR3 sequence is CASSFGGENYEQYF. CDR3 DNA: TGTGCCAGCAGTTTTGGGGGAGAGAACTACGAGCAGTACTTC. The chain joins TRBV27 to TRBJ2-7, with D perhaps matching TRBD1 or TRBD2 (5 bases each). Looked up from germline, CDR1 is MNHEY and CDR2 is SMNVEV (reference sequence). The CDR3 totals 14 residues. The V end lost 3 bases, the J end lost 3 bases, and 12 bases lay between the germline ends.

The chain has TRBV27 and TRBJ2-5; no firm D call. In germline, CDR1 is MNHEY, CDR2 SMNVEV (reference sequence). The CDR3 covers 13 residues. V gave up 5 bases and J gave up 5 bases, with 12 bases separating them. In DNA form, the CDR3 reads TGTGCCAGCAGTCCCCAATCCGAGGAGACCCAGTACTTC. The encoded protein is CASSPQSEETQYF.

The CDR3 coding sequence is TGTGCCAGCAGCTTGCCTCCTGGACTAGCGGGCGATTATGGCAGGGGGTACAATGAGCAGTTCTTC. Translating gives CASSLPPGLAGDYGRGYNEQFF. J is TRBJ2-1 and V is TRBV14; TRBD2 agrees at 11 bases. Germline CDR1 reads SGHDN; CDR2 reads FVKESK. This CDR3 region has 22 residues. After removal of 5 bases from V and 4 bases from J, the junction contained 25 bases not matched to a gene.

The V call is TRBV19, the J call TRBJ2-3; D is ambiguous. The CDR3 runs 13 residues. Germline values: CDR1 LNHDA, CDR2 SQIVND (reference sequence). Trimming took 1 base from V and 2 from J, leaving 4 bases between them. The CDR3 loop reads CASSIAFTDTQYF. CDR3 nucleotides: TGTGCCAGTAGTATAGCTTTCACAGATACGCAGTATTTT.

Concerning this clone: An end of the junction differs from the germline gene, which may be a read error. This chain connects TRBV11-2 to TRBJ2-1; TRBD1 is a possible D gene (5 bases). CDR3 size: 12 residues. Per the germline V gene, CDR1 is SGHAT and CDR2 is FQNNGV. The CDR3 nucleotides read TGTGCCAGCAGATTAGGGGCGCATGAGCAGTTCTTC. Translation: CASRLGAHEQFF. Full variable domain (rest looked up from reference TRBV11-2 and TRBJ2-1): EAGVAQSPRYKIIEKRQSVAFWCNPISGHATLYWYQQILGQGPKLLIQFQNNGVVDDSQLPKDRFSAERLKGVDSTLKIQPAKLEDSAVYLCASRLGAHEQFFGPGTRLTVL.

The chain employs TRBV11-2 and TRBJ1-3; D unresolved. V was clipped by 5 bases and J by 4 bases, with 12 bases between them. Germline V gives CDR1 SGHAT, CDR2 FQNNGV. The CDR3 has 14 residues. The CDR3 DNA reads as TGTGCCAGCAGCCCATCCGGAAACGGAAACACCATATATTTT. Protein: CASSPSGNGNTIYF.

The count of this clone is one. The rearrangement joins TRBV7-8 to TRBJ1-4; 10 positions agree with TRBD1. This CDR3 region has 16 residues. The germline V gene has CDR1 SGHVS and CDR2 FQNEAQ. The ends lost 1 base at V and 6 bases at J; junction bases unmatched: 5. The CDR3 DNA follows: TGTGCCAGCAGCTTAGGGTTAGGGACAGGGGATGAAAAACTGTTTTTT. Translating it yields CASSLGLGTGDEKLFF. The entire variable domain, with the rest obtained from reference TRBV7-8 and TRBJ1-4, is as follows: GAGVSQSPRYKVAKRGQDVALRCDPISGHVSLFWYQQALGQGPEFLTYFQNEAQLDKSGLPSDRFFAERPEGSVSTLKIQRTQQEDSAVYLCASSLGLGTGDEKLFFGSGTQLSVL.

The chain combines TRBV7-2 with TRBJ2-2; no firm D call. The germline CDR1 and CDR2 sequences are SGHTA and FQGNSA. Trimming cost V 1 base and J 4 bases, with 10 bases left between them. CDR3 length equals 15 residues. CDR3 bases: TGTGCCAGCAGCTTAGATGGCCAGCTCACCGGGGAGCTGTTTTTT. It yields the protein CASSLDGQLTGELFF.

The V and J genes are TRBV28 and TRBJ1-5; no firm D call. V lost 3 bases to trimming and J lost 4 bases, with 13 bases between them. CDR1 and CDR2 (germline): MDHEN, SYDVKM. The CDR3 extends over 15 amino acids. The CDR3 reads CASSFVVEWNQPQHF. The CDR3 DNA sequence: TGTGCCAGCAGTTTTGTTGTAGAGTGGAATCAGCCCCAGCATTTT.

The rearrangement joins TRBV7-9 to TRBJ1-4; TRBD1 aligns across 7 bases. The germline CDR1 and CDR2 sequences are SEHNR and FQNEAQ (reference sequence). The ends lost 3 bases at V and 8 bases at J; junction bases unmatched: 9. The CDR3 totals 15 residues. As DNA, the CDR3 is TGTGCCAGCAGCTTGGAAGACAGGGAAGGGGAAAAACTGTTTTTT. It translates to CASSLEDREGEKLFF.

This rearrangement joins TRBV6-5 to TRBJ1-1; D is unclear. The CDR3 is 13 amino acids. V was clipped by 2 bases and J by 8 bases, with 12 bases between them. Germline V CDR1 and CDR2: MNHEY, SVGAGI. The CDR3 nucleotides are TGTGCCAGCAGTTACAGTTGGCCCGGGGAAGCTTTCTTT. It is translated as CASSYSWPGEAFF.

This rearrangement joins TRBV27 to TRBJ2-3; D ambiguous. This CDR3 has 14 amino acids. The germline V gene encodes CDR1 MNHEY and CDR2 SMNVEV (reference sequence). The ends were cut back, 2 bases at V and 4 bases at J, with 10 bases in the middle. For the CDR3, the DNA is TGTGCCAGCAGTTTAATCCCTAGTCCAGATACGCAGTATTTT. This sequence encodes CASSLIPSPDTQYF.

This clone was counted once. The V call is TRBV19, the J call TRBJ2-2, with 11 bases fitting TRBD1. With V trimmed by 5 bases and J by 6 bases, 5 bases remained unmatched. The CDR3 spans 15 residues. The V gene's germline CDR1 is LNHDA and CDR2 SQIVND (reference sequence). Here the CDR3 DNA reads TGTGCCAGTAGTTGGGACAGGGGGTTATCCGGGGAGCTGTTTTTT. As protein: CASSWDRGLSGELFF.

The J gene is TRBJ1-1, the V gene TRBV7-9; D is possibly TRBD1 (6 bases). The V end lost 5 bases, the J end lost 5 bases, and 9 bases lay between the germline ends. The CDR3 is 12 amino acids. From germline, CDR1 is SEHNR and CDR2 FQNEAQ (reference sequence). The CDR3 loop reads CASSLTGTEAFF. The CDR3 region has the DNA TGTGCCAGCAGCCTAACAGGGACTGAAGCTTTCTTT.

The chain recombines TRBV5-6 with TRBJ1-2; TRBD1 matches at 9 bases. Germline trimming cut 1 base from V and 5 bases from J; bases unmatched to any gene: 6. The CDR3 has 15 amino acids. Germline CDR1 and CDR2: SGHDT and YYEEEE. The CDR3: CASSLWGTGWYGYTF. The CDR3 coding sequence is TGTGCCAGCAGCTTGTGGGGGACAGGGTGGTATGGCTACACCTTC. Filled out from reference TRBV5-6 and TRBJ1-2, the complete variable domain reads DAGVTQSPTHLIKTRGQQVTLRCSPKSGHDTVSWYQQALGQGPQFIFQYYEEEERQRGNFPDRFSGHQFPNYSSELNVNALLLGDSALYLCASSLWGTGWYGYTFGSGTRLTVV.